The subject of this entry is one TCR beta chain. In this sample, this clone turned up a few times. The antigen it recognizes is unknown. No base-level quality is on record; no much larger clone is a single base apart. The germline V gene supplies CDR1 SGDLS and CDR2 YYNGEE. The V end gives up 4 bases and the J end 4 bases, leaving 6 bases in the junction not matched to a gene. Measured from the cysteine to the phenylalanine, the CDR3 is 14 residues long. Left in the record is the CDR3 DNA by itself, 42 bases read in frame from the first base. Patients with a history of autoimmune disease or receiving systemic immunosuppression were excluded from the trial. In every dose cohort, peripheral blood was drawn for TCR sequencing at baseline, cycle 4 day 1, and cycle 7 day 1. Samples came from an open-label, multicenter, first-in-human phase I dose-escalation trial of ivuxolimab. The trial enrolled adults with locally advanced or metastatic head and neck squamous cell, hepatocellular, melanoma or renal cell carcinoma. Before TCR sequencing, CD4+ T cells and CD8+ T cells were sorted from peripheral blood as separate populations.

For sequencing of the TCRbeta CDR3 region, genomic DNA was extracted from the sorted cells. The immunoSEQ Assay was used for sequencing of TCRbeta CDR3 regions. TCRdb mirrors the immuneACCESS table, restricted to in-frame sequences. Some clones are absent from its copies; in checked studies, under half trace to an unresolved V gene, and the reason for the others is unknown. In all, the sample holds fewer than 50,000 clones, and about three quarters of those were seen once. The top ten constitute around an eighth of the sample. This sample is drawn from a study of OX40 agonist ivuxolimab in advanced cancers. Concerning the study at large: The costimulatory receptor OX40 (CD134) was targeted by ivuxolimab, a fully human IgG2 agonistic monoclonal antibody. Intravenous ivuxolimab was administered to patients every 2 weeks at six dose levels: 0.01, 0.1, 0.3, 1.5, 3 and 10 mg/kg. Of the approximately 54 patients in dose escalation, about 20 had hepatocellular carcinoma, some 15 had melanoma, 9 had renal cell carcinoma and 9 had head and neck cancer. A male proportion of around 80% and a mean age of around 60 years, ranging from roughly 23 to 79, were recorded for the dose-escalation cohort. Patients were allowed to have had prior anti-PD-1, anti-PD-L1 or anti-CTLA-4 therapy, and 40% to 45% of the dose-escalation patients had been treated with checkpoint inhibitors. Partial responses occurred in three dose-escalation patients: two with cutaneous melanoma and one with hepatocellular carcinoma. Peripheral TCRbeta sequencing aimed to test whether ivuxolimab altered TCR sequence diversity and caused clonal T-cell expansion. The paper covers the monotherapy dose-escalation part of the phase I ivuxolimab trial, which included N of about 50 patients.

Findings and caveats that apply to the study as a whole: At doses of 0.1 to 3.0 mg/kg, clonal expansion of both CD4+ and CD8+ blood T cells was observed from baseline to week 6. Which antigens the clonally expanded peripheral T cells were specific for was not determined. Low levels of normalized T-cell clonal expansion were also seen in some nonresponding patients. After ivuxolimab, more expanded clones were found on average in CD8+ T cells than in CD4+ T cells. In the 0.1-3.0 mg/kg groups, partial responders were among the patients with the lowest normalized peripheral clonal expansion, particularly in CD8+ T cells.

The clonotype comes from an adult with an advanced solid tumor such as melanoma, head and neck, liver or kidney cancer. Material: CD4+ or CD8+ T cells sorted from blood, obtained in a trial of the OX40 agonist ivuxolimab. The rearrangement joined TRBV9 to TRBJ1-1; a stretch of 8 junction bases matches TRBD1. The CDR3 region: CASSLKTGGTEAFF. In nucleotides, the sequence is TGTGCCAGCAGCCTAAAAACAGGGGGCACTGAAGCTTTCTTT.